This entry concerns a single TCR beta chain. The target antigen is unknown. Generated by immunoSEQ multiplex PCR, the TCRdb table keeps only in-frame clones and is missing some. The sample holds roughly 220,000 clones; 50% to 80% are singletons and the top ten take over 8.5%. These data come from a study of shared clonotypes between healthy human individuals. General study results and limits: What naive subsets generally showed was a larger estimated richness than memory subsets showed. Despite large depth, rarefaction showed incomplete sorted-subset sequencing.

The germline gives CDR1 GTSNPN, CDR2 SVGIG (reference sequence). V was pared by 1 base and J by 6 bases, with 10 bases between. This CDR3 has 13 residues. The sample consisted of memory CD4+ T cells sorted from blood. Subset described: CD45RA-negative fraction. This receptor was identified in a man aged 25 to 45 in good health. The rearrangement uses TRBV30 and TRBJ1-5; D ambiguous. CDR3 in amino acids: CAWSASLRQPQHF. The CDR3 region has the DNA TGTGCCTGGAGTGCCTCGCTCCGTCAGCCCCAGCATTTT.